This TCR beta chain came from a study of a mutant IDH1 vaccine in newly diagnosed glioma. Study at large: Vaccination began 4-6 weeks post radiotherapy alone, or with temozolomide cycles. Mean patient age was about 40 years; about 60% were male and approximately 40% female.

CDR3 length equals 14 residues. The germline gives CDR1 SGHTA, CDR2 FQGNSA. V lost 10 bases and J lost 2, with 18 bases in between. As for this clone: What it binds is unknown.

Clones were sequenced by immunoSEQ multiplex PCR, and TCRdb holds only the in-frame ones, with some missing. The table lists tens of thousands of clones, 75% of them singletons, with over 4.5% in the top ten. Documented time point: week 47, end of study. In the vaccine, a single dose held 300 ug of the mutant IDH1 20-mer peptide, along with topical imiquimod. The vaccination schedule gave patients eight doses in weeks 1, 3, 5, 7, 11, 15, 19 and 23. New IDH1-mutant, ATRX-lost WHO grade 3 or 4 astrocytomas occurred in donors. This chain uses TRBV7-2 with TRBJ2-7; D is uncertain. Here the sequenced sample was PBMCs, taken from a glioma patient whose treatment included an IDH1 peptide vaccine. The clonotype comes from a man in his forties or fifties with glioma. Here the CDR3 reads CATQAGWQPYEQYF. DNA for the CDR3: TGTGCCACGCAGGCAGGCTGGCAACCCTACGAGCAGTACTTC.